This TCR beta chain was captured by sequencing in a study of T cell changes during pregnancy in multiple sclerosis. Repertoires were generated with immunoSEQ multiplex PCR, while TCRdb's copy carries only in-frame clones and drops some. The sample yields more than 20,000 clones, approximately 86% seen once. This CDR3 region has 14 residues. Between the trimmed V and J ends, which lost 0 bases and 4 bases, there was a span of 10 bases. Germline V lookup: CDR1 SGHRS, CDR2 YFSETQ. Sequencing used CD8+ T cells from peripheral blood mononuclear cells, obtained in the first trimester of pregnancy. This receptor was taken from a female donor in good health, enrolled as a control in a pregnancy study. The chain carries TRBV5-1 and TRBJ2-5; D not certain. The CDR3 nucleotides are TGCGCCAGCAGCTTGGTTGGGTCAGGAGAGACCCAGTACTTC. It codes for CASSLVGSGETQYF.